This T cell receptor (beta chain) was sequenced for a study of blood T cell repertoires in COVID-19. Study background: Sources were T cells, B-cell-depleted T cells, or PBMCs; the material itself was cDNA or gDNA.

The age range of participants was about 18 to 100 years, with residence in about 25 US areas. Categorization into cohorts depended on clinical history that participants reported. Original handling: Amplification of reference gene primers was used by the study to estimate nucleated cell counts. Sequencing was performed with immunoSEQ multiplex PCR; in TCRdb, only in-frame clones are kept and a portion is missing. The V and J calls and clone size are taken from that table; D and trimming were inferred from the DNA. The sample shows roughly 200,000 clones, around 88% of them seen only once. The CDR3 is 13 residues long. The V end was cut by 2 bases, the J end by 3 bases, with 5 bases between. In germline, CDR1 is MNHEY, CDR2 SVGEGT.

The V gene is TRBV6-2 or TRBV6-3, the J gene TRBJ2-1; D perhaps matches TRBD2 (5 bases). This receptor was obtained from a man in his forties or fifties with acute COVID-19. Sequenced: PBMCs or T cells enriched from blood (not recorded which). The CDR3 DNA follows: TGTGCCAGCAGTTACCGGGACTACAATGAGCAGTTCTTC. Amino acid sequence: CASSYRDYNEQFF.